The 21 T cell receptor beta chains below all came from one sample that was sequenced in a study of blood T cell repertoires in COVID-19. The protocol was immunoSEQ multiplex PCR, while the TCRdb copy is restricted to in-frame clones and leaves out a portion. The sample lists approximately 200,000 clones; approximately 80% were seen once. Input material: PBMCs or T cells enriched from blood (not recorded which). Receptors were obtained from a woman aged 40 to 55 with acute COVID-19.

The chain has TRBV7-9 and TRBJ1-2, with D perhaps TRBD1 (5 bases). This CDR3 contains 14 residues. Germline CDR1 and CDR2: SEHNR and FQNEAQ (reference sequence). Trimming left V 7 bases short and J 4 bases short, with 16 bases between. The CDR3 bases are TGTGCCAGCACCAACCTAGGGGTCCTCTATGGCTACACCTTC. As protein: CASTNLGVLYGYTF. The whole variable domain, filled in from reference TRBV7-9 and TRBJ1-2, reads DTGVSQNPRHKITKRGQNVTFRCDPISEHNRLYWYRQTLGQGPEFLTYFQNEAQLEKSRLLSDRFSAERPKGSFSTLEIQRTEQGDSAMYLCASTNLGVLYGYTFGSGTRLTVV.

This clone was detected only a few times. The sample has other DNA sequences that encode this CDR3 too. The rearrangement links TRBV19 to TRBJ1-1, with D tentatively TRBD1 (5 bases). Germline lookup yields CDR1 LNHDA and CDR2 SQIVND (reference sequence). The ends were cut back, 3 bases at V and 3 bases at J, with 8 bases in the middle. CDR3 length: 13 residues. The CDR3 protein is CASSIQGDTEAFF. The CDR3 region has the DNA TGTGCCAGTAGTATTCAAGGGGACACTGAAGCTTTCTTT.

The chain employs TRBV2 and TRBJ1-4; the D gene is possibly TRBD1 (6 bases). The CDR3 runs to 16 residues. V lost 6 bases to trimming and J lost 0 bases, with 14 bases between them. Germline-derived CDR1 and CDR2 are SNHLY and FYNNEI. CDR3 in amino acids: CASRPGTLATNEKLFF. The CDR3 DNA is TGTGCCAGCAGACCCGGGACACTTGCAACTAATGAAAAACTGTTTTTT.

This chain links TRBV6-2 or TRBV6-3 with TRBJ2-7; TRBD1 aligns across 8 bases. Germline lookup yields CDR1 MNHEY and CDR2 SVGEGT. This CDR3 spans 18 amino acids. The J segment lost 6 bases and the V segment lost 4 bases, leaving 20 bases of the junction unmatched. The CDR3 is CASSLDRDRRWERLEQYF. The CDR3 bases are TGTGCCAGCAGTTTAGACCGGGACAGGAGGTGGGAGAGGCTCGAGCAGTACTTC.

This sequence joins TRBV5-4 and TRBJ2-5; possibly TRBD2 for D (6 bases). The CDR3 spans 13 residues. The germline V gene has CDR1 SGHNT and CDR2 YYREEE (reference sequence). V dropped 4 bases and J dropped 5 bases, with 12 bases sitting between them. The DNA for the CDR3 is TGTGCCAGCAGCCCAGCCCGGGGGGAGACCCAGTACTTC. Translated, it gives CASSPARGETQYF.

The CDR3: CASSPYPGQETGQYF. In nucleotides, the CDR3 is TGCGCCAGCAGTCCTTATCCCGGACAGGAGACCGGGCAGTACTTC. This chain joins TRBV4-3 and TRBJ2-7; 7 bases line up with TRBD1. The V gene end was trimmed by 6 bases and the J gene end by 9 bases; junction bases not matched to a gene: 17. In germline, CDR1 is LGHNA, CDR2 YSLEER. The CDR3 sequence is 15 residues long.

The J gene is TRBJ1-3, the V gene TRBV2, with TRBD1 matching over 7 bases. Germline V gene lookup returns CDR1 SNHLY and CDR2 FYNNEI. The CDR3 contains 15 residues. V lost 7 bases and J lost 1; bases outside the gene matches: 7. This chain's CDR3 is CASKWGRGSGNTIYF. DNA for the CDR3: TGTGCCAGCAAGTGGGGCAGGGGGTCTGGAAACACCATATATTTT.

The CDR3 bases are TGTGCCAGCAGTGAGGGGGACAGTTCCCAAACCGAGCAGTACTTC. This sequence encodes CASSEGDSSQTEQYF. The rearrangement joins TRBV6-4 to TRBJ2-7, with 7 bases lining up with TRBD1. From germline, CDR1 is MRHNA and CDR2 SNTAGT. The CDR3 loop spans 15 amino acids. Losses at the gene ends were 3 bases for V and 6 bases for J; bases not matched to a gene: 11.

This clone was counted a single time. V usage is TRBV7-3 and J usage is TRBJ1-1, with 8 nucleotides matching TRBD1. V shed 5 bases and J 5 bases; nucleotides not matched to a gene: 7. The CDR3 totals 14 residues. Germline CDR1 reads SGHTA; CDR2 reads FQGTGA. CDR3 region: CASSVTGGRTEAFF. CDR3 sequence (DNA): TGTGCCAGCAGCGTTACAGGGGGACGGACTGAAGCTTTCTTT.

The table lists this clone with a few counts. The rearrangement links TRBV9 to TRBJ2-1, with 13 bases lining up with TRBD2. Germline V gene data show CDR1 as SGDLS and CDR2 as YYNGEE. The CDR3 consists of 16 residues. V shed 4 bases, J shed 9 bases, and the junction held 10 bases outside the gene matches. As DNA, the CDR3 is TGTGCCAGCAGCCCCCGGACTAGCGGGAGTTTAAGTGAGCAGTTCTTC. As protein: CASSPRTSGSLSEQFF.

This sequence joins TRBV10-3 and TRBJ1-6, with D perhaps TRBD1 (5 bases). This CDR3 has 18 residues. CDR1 is ENHRY, CDR2 SYGVKD, per germline. V lost 3 bases and J 0 bases, leaving 15 bases between the germline ends. The chain's CDR3 is CAISDFVEGRSYNSPLHF. The CDR3, as DNA: TGTGCCATCAGTGACTTTGTGGAGGGGCGCTCCTATAATTCACCCCTCCACTTT.

The chain links TRBV30 to TRBJ1-2; D not certain. CDR3 size: 13 residues. V lost 3 bases and J lost 4, with 12 bases in between. Germline V lookup: CDR1 GTSNPN, CDR2 SVGIG (reference sequence). The CDR3 nucleotides read TGTGCCTGGAGGACTAAAAGAATCTATGGCTACACCTTC. Its protein product is CAWRTKRIYGYTF.

Here the CDR3 DNA reads TGCGCCAGCAGCTTGGCGGTGAACAGGGTTACCGGGGAGCTGTTTTTT. Translating gives CASSLAVNRVTGELFF. The chain is built from TRBV5-1 and TRBJ2-2, with D perhaps matching TRBD1 (6 bases). This CDR3 comprises 16 residues. The V end lost 0 bases, the J end lost 5 bases, and 14 bases lay between the germline ends. Germline CDR1 SGHRS, CDR2 YFSETQ.

This clone was seen once. V usage is TRBV6-5 and J usage is TRBJ1-1; 8 nucleotides align to TRBD1. Germline-derived CDR1 and CDR2 are MNHEY and SVGAGI. V was pared by 5 bases and J by 8 bases, with 10 bases of the junction left unmatched. This CDR3 has 14 amino acids. CDR3 bases: TGTGCCAGCAGTCGCCTCGGAAGGGACAGGGAAGCTTTCTTT. This sequence encodes CASSRLGRDREAFF.

This chain links TRBV6-5 with TRBJ1-1; tentative D call: TRBD1 (6 bases). The germline CDR1 and CDR2 sequences are MNHEY and SVGAGI. The CDR3 loop spans 12 amino acids. V lost 0 bases and J 7 bases, leaving 6 bases between the germline ends. CDR3 amino acids: CASSYSTGEAFF. The CDR3 nucleotides read TGTGCCAGCAGTTACTCGACAGGTGAAGCTTTCTTT.

The rearrangement uses TRBV6-1 and TRBJ2-5, with 7 bases lining up with TRBD2. CDR1 is MNHNS, CDR2 SASEGT, per germline. Trimming took 2 bases from V and 3 from J; bases not matched to a gene: 9. The length of the CDR3 is 16 residues. CDR3 DNA: TGTGCCAGCAGTGAAACCGTTTGGGGGGGTAAAGAGACCCAGTACTTC. As protein: CASSETVWGGKETQYF.

This chain uses TRBV9 with TRBJ1-1, with 7 bases identical to TRBD1. The germline gives CDR1 SGDLS, CDR2 YYNGEE. The CDR3 runs to 16 residues. The junction had 7 bases not matched to a gene; V was cut back by 0 bases and J by 2 bases. This CDR3 is CASSVGQGRGNTEAFF. CDR3 coding DNA: TGTGCCAGCAGCGTAGGACAGGGTCGGGGAAACACTGAAGCTTTCTTT.

The rearrangement joins TRBV2 to TRBJ1-2; a possible D gene is TRBD1 (6 bases). The germline gives CDR1 SNHLY, CDR2 FYNNEI. This CDR3 comprises 15 residues. V was shortened by 7 bases and J by 2 bases, with 17 bases between the two germline ends. The CDR3 DNA reads as TGTGCCAGCATGCCCCCCGGACAGACAAACTATGGCTACACCTTC. This sequence encodes CASMPPGQTNYGYTF.

The V and J genes are TRBV30 and TRBJ2-7; 10 bases are a match to TRBD2. V lost 2 bases and J lost 2; bases outside the gene matches: 6. The V gene's germline CDR1 is GTSNPN and CDR2 SVGIG (reference sequence). The CDR3 extends over 15 amino acids. The CDR3 loop reads CAWSLLAGQTYEQYF. CDR3 DNA sequence: TGTGCCTGGAGTCTACTAGCGGGACAAACCTACGAGCAGTACTTC.

The rearrangement links TRBV5-1 to TRBJ1-4; 7 bases agree with TRBD1. The CDR3 totals 15 residues. After removal of 4 bases from V and 6 bases from J, the junction contained 9 bases not matched to a gene. Germline V gives CDR1 SGHRS, CDR2 YFSETQ. This CDR3 reads CASSTSGTVYEKLFF. DNA of the CDR3: TGCGCCAGCAGCACATCCGGGACAGTTTATGAAAAACTGTTTTTT.

The chain has TRBV24-1 and TRBJ2-3; 10 nucleotides agree with TRBD2. The germline CDR1 and CDR2 sequences are KGHDR and SFDVKD. This CDR3 is 15 amino acids long. V lost 3 bases, J lost 6 bases, and 5 bases stayed unmatched. CDR3 in amino acids: CATSDRAGGADTQYF. The CDR3 DNA follows: TGTGCCACCAGTGATAGAGCGGGAGGGGCGGATACGCAGTATTTT.